A single sample is the source of the 3 T cell receptor beta chains below, sequenced in a study of T-cell reconstitution after alpha-beta-depleted transplantation in children. Unique molecular identifiers were incorporated during preparation of the TCRbeta library. TCRdb independently ran MiXCR on the PCR reads; one entry per CDR3 protein. The sample carries roughly 490,000 distinct CDR3 sequences, about an eighth recorded once. The material sequenced was PBMCs, mostly from graft donor cells, taken 180 days after TCRalphabeta/CD19-depleted stem cell transplant. The receptors come from a female patient aged 2-10 years who had a stem cell transplant for aplastic anemia, so the T cells may come from the graft donor.

This sequence joins TRBV13 and TRBJ2-1; 9 bases match TRBD2. Looked up from germline, CDR1 is PRHDT and CDR2 is FYEKMQ (reference sequence). The CDR3 spans 17 residues. J lost 10 bases, V lost 1 base, and 14 bases had no gene match. In DNA, the CDR3 is TGTGCCAGCAGCTTAGATATGGGGACTAGCAGGGTAGGGGAGCAGTTCTTC. Its protein product is CASSLDMGTSRVGEQFF.

In this sample, this clonotype turned up a few times. The chain recombines TRBV5-1 with TRBJ2-1; 9 bases align to TRBD2. With V trimmed by 4 bases and J by 7 bases, 12 bases remained unmatched. This CDR3 is 16 amino acids long. The germline V gene has CDR1 SGHRS and CDR2 YFSETQ. The CDR3 DNA reads as TGCGCCAGCAGCCTGCGAGTTAGCGGGGGAAGGAATGAGCAGTTCTTC. The encoded protein is CASSLRVSGGRNEQFF.

The chain links TRBV29-1 to TRBJ2-3; no reliable D call. V dropped 0 bases and J dropped 2 bases, with 9 bases sitting between them. This CDR3 has 14 residues. Germline V gives CDR1 SQVTM, CDR2 ANQGSEA. The CDR3 DNA follows: TGCAGCGTTGAAGAAAAACAGACCACAGATACGCAGTATTTT. Protein: CSVEEKQTTDTQYF.